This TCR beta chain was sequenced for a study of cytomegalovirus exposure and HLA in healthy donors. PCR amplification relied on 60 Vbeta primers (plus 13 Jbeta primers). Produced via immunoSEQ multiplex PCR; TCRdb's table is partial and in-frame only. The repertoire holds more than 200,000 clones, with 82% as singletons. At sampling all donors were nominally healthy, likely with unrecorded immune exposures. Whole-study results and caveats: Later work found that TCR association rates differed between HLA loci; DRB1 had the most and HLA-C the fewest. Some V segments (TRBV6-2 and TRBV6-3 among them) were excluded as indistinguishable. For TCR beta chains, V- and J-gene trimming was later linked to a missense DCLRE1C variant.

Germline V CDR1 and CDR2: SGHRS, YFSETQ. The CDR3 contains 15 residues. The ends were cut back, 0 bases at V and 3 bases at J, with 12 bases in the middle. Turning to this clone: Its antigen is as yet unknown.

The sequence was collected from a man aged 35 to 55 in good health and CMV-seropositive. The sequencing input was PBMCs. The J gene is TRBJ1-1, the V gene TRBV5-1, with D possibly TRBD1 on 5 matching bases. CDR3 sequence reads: CASSLGGAGDTEAFF. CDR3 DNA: TGCGCCAGCAGCTTGGGAGGGGCGGGGGACACTGAAGCTTTCTTT.